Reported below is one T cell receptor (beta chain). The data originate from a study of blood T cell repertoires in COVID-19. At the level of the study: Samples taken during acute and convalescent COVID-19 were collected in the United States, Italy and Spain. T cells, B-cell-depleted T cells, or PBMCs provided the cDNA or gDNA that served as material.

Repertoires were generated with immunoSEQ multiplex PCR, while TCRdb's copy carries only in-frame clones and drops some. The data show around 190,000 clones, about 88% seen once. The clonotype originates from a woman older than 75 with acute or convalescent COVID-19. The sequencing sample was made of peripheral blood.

This chain's CDR3 is CASSQRLASGRGDTQYF. The CDR3 bases are TGCGCCAGCAGCCAACGCCTGGCTAGCGGGAGGGGAGATACGCAGTATTTT. The V and J genes are TRBV4-3 and TRBJ2-3, with 12 bases fitting TRBD2. This CDR3 contains 17 residues. V was clipped by 2 bases and J by 5 bases; unmatched bases: 8. The germline CDR1 and CDR2 sequences are LGHNA and YSLEER.